Below are 21 T cell receptor beta chains sequenced from a single sample in a study of T cells in Graves' hyperthyroidism and ophthalmopathy. Amplified TCR beta CDR3 regions came from RNA transcripts. The TCR CDR3 first-round RT-PCR relied on the HTBI primer set. TCRdb redid the calling of the multiplex PCR reads with MiXCR, one entry per CDR3 protein. The sample shows over 700,000 distinct CDR3 sequences, around 20% of them seen only once. The material sequenced was blood. The receptors here all came from a woman aged 50 to 60 with Graves' hyperthyroidism that later progressed to Graves' ophthalmopathy.

This clonotype has just a few counts. At one of its ends the junction is not consistent with the germline gene, which may arise from a read error. The chain employs TRBV7-7 and TRBJ1-6; tentatively, D is TRBD1 (6 bases). Looked up from germline, CDR1 is SSHAT and CDR2 is FNYEAQ (reference sequence). The CDR3 is 17 amino acids. The CDR3 reads CASSATTGSSYNSPLHF. In nucleotides, the CDR3 is TGTGCTAGCAGCGCGACCACAGGGAGCTCCTATAATTCACCCCTCCACTTT. Filled out from reference TRBV7-7 and TRBJ1-6, the complete variable domain reads GAGVSQSPRYKVTKRGQDVTLRCDPISSHATLYWYQQALGQGPEFLTYFNYEAQPDKSGLPSDRFSAERPEGSISTLTIQRTEQRDSAMYRCASSATTGSSYNSPLHFGNGTRLTVT.

Only a few counts were recorded for this clonotype. This CDR3 reads CASSEQVRETQYF. CDR3 in DNA: TGTGCCAGCAGTGAACAAGTTCGAGAGACCCAGTACTTC. This rearrangement joins TRBV6-1 to TRBJ2-5; the D is unclear. Trimming shortened V by 2 bases and J by 4 bases, and 8 bases separated the two germline ends. Germline V gives CDR1 MNHNS, CDR2 SASEGT. The CDR3 loop spans 13 amino acids.

This rearrangement joins TRBV6-1 to TRBJ1-2; unclear D gene. Germline lookup yields CDR1 MNHNS and CDR2 SASEGT. The CDR3 runs to 16 residues. V was shortened by 5 bases and J by 1 base, with 17 bases between the two germline ends. In DNA, the CDR3 is TGTGCCAGCAGTTACCGCCGAGAAGGAGGTAACTATGGCTACACCTTC. Residues: CASSYRREGGNYGYTF.

This chain joins TRBV12-3 or TRBV12-4 and TRBJ2-5; D remains ambiguous. Trimming removed 7 bases from V and 4 bases from J, with 13 bases in between. The CDR3 is 13 amino acids. The CDR3 region is CASKTVVLETQYF. Written as DNA, the CDR3 is TGTGCCAGCAAAACGGTGGTTCTAGAGACCCAGTACTTC.

This clonotype occurred a few times. The chain uses TRBV19 and TRBJ2-7; a possible D gene is TRBD2 (6 bases). V lost 3 bases, J lost 3 bases, and 21 bases lay in between. Germline CDR1 and CDR2: LNHDA and SQIVND (reference sequence). This CDR3 comprises 17 residues. CDR3 nucleotide sequence: TGTGCCAGTAGTATCCCTAGGTCTCCGGGACTCAGCTACGAGCAGTACTTC. Protein: CASSIPRSPGLSYEQYF.

This clonotype was recorded many times. CDR3 residues: CSARDRTGVAQNIQYF. CDR3 bases: TGCAGTGCTAGAGACCGGACAGGGGTTGCCCAAAACATTCAGTACTTC. The chain is built from TRBV20-1 and TRBJ2-4, with TRBD1 matching over 9 bases. V lost 0 bases, J lost 5 bases, and 8 bases stayed unmatched. CDR3 length equals 16 residues. Germline CDR1 and CDR2: DFQATT and SNEGSKA (reference sequence).

The J gene is TRBJ2-3, the V gene TRBV20-1, with D hard to call. The CDR3 is made up of 13 amino acids. The V end was cut by 0 bases, the J end by 6 bases, with 10 bases between. From germline, CDR1 is DFQATT and CDR2 SNEGSKA (reference sequence). The CDR3 region is CSARDSGWDTQYF. The CDR3 nucleotides are TGCAGTGCTAGAGATTCAGGATGGGATACGCAGTATTTT.

The chain carries TRBV10-3 and TRBJ1-2; 7 nucleotides match TRBD1. V trimming: 7 bases; J trimming: 4 bases; junction bases outside the gene matches: 6. This CDR3 comprises 13 residues. Germline loops: CDR1 ENHRY, CDR2 SYGVKD. The DNA for the CDR3 is TGTGCCATCAAGTTGGCAGGGGGCTATGGCTACACCTTC. Its protein is CAIKLAGGYGYTF.

This clonotype has just a few counts. The V gene is TRBV15, the J gene TRBJ2-3, with D perhaps matching TRBD2 (5 bases). The CDR3 length is 15 residues. From germline, CDR1 is LNHNV and CDR2 YYDKDF (reference sequence). V gave up 2 bases and J gave up 7 bases, with 16 bases separating them. CDR3 sequence (DNA): TGTGCCACCAGCAGACCAGCTAGCCTGGTGAATACGCAGTATTTT. It codes for CATSRPASLVNTQYF. Full variable domain (remainder filled in from reference TRBV15 and TRBJ2-3): DAMVIQNPRYQVTQFGKPVTLSCSQTLNHNVMYWYQQKSSQAPKLLFHYYDKDFNNEADTPDNFQSRRPNTSFCFLDIRSPGLGDTAMYLCATSRPASLVNTQYFGPGTRLTVL.

The chain is built from TRBV7-6 and TRBJ2-7, with D possibly being TRBD1 (6 bases). Deletions cut 1 base from V and 4 bases from J, with 14 bases between. The CDR3 extends over 15 amino acids. Germline CDR1 SGHVS, CDR2 FNYEAQ. CDR3 protein: CASSLEAGAGYEQYF. The CDR3 DNA follows: TGTGCCAGCAGCTTAGAAGCAGGGGCGGGTTACGAGCAGTACTTC. The full variable domain, completed using reference TRBV7-6 and TRBJ2-7, is GAGVSQSPRYKVTKRGQDVALRCDPISGHVSLYWYRQALGQGPEFLTYFNYEAQQDKSGLPNDRFSAERPEGSISTLTIQRTEQRDSAMYRCASSLEAGAGYEQYFGPGTRLTVT.

The V gene is TRBV6-5, the J gene TRBJ2-6; the match to TRBD1 covers 9 bases. V lost 4 bases, J lost 4 bases, and 5 bases stayed unmatched. CDR3 size: 16 residues. Per germline, CDR1 MNHEY and CDR2 SVGAGI. DNA for the CDR3: TGTGCCAGCAGTTCCGGGACAGGGACGGGGGCCAACGTCCTGACTTTC. Translating it yields CASSSGTGTGANVLTF.

This clonotype has only a few counts. CDR3 region: CAISDPGTAETQYF. CDR3 coding DNA: TGTGCCATCAGTGACCCTGGGACGGCAGAGACCCAGTACTTC. V and J are TRBV10-3 and TRBJ2-5; the D call may be TRBD1 or TRBD2 (5 bases each). This CDR3 region has 14 residues. The germline V and J ends were trimmed by 3 bases and 4 bases, with 12 bases remaining between them. CDR1 is ENHRY and CDR2 is SYGVKD in the germline V gene.

This clonotype was counted at least ten times. The chain recombines TRBV3-1 with TRBJ1-2, with D maybe TRBD1 (6 bases). The germline gives CDR1 LGHDT, CDR2 YNNKEL (reference sequence). Between the trimmed V and J ends, which lost 5 bases and 4 bases, there was a span of 14 bases. There are 14 residues in the CDR3. The CDR3 DNA follows: TGTGCCAGCAGCTTACCGGGACATATCTATGGCTACACCTTC. Translated: CASSLPGHIYGYTF. The variable domain in full, completed from reference TRBV3-1 and TRBJ1-2, reads DTAVSQTPKYLVTQMGNDKSIKCEQNLGHDTMYWYKQDSKKFLKIMFSYNNKELIINETVPNRFSPKSPDKAHLNLHINSLELGDSAVYFCASSLPGHIYGYTFGSGTRLTVV.

The chain joins TRBV12-3 or TRBV12-4 to TRBJ1-2; D is possibly TRBD1 (5 bases). The CDR3 is 14 residues long. The V gene lost 4 bases and the J gene lost 3 bases, with 12 bases spanning the gap. The CDR3 DNA reads as TGTGCCAGCAGTTCCAGGGACCCCTACTATGGCTACACCTTC. Translated, it gives CASSSRDPYYGYTF.

This clonotype was observed a few times. The chain employs TRBV13 and TRBJ1-1, with TRBD1 matching over 7 bases. The CDR3 totals 16 residues. Germline V gives CDR1 PRHDT, CDR2 FYEKMQ (reference sequence). V was clipped by 5 bases and J by 1 base; unmatched bases: 10. This CDR3 reads CASSAGQAGGNTEAFF. Here the CDR3 DNA reads TGTGCCAGCAGCGCCGGACAGGCGGGGGGGAACACTGAAGCTTTCTTT.

This clonotype occurred many times. The V gene is TRBV3-1, the J gene TRBJ1-2; 8 nucleotides align to TRBD1. The CDR3 covers 16 residues. Germline V CDR1 and CDR2: LGHDT, YNNKEL (reference sequence). The ends lost 4 bases at V and 2 bases at J; junction bases unmatched: 9. The CDR3 protein is CASSRLDRGTNYGYTF. Here the CDR3 DNA reads TGTGCCAGCAGCCGACTCGACAGGGGTACAAACTATGGCTACACCTTC.

This clonotype was detected many times. The chain recombines TRBV20-1 with TRBJ2-5; possibly TRBD2 for D (6 bases). Trimming left V 6 bases short and J 1 base short, with 12 bases between. Germline loops: CDR1 DFQATT, CDR2 SNEGSKA (reference sequence). The CDR3 consists of 13 residues. CDR3 DNA sequence: TGCAGTGCCGACCTCGGGGGCCAAGAGACCCAGTACTTC. This gives the protein CSADLGGQETQYF.

Concerning this clonotype: A read error may be the cause here, since a much bigger clone is one base away. The CDR3 reads CASSLSTYGYAF. In DNA form, the CDR3 reads TGTGCCAGCAGCTTAAGTACTTATGGCTACGCCTTC. The chain uses TRBV11-2 and TRBJ1-2; D gene unclear. The germline V gene has CDR1 SGHAT and CDR2 FQNNGV. The CDR3 sequence is 12 residues long. The full variable domain, its missing parts supplied by reference TRBV11-2 and TRBJ1-2, is EAGVAQSPRYKIIEKRQSVAFWCNPISGHATLYWYQQILGQGPKLLIQFQNNGVVDDSQLPKDRFSAERLKGVDSTLKIQPAKLEDSAVYLCASSLSTYGYAFGSGTRLTVV.

The genes are TRBV7-6 and TRBJ2-1, with TRBD2 matching 9 bases. CDR1 is SGHVS and CDR2 is FNYEAQ in the germline V gene. The CDR3 has 13 amino acids. V lost 8 bases and J lost 5; bases outside the gene matches: 4. CDR3 region: CASGGLAHNEQFF. In DNA, the CDR3 is TGTGCCAGCGGGGGACTAGCTCACAATGAGCAGTTCTTC.

At least ten counts were recorded for this clonotype. V usage is TRBV12-3 or TRBV12-4 and J usage is TRBJ2-7; tentative D call: TRBD1 (5 bases). V was trimmed by 3 bases and J by 3 bases, leaving 6 bases between them. CDR3 length: 12 amino acids. The CDR3 coding sequence is TGTGCCAGCAGTTTTCAGGGCTACGAGCAGTACTTC. Protein product: CASSFQGYEQYF.

The chain has TRBV9 and TRBJ2-3; 7 nucleotides line up with TRBD1. The CDR3 extends over 15 amino acids. The germline V gene encodes CDR1 SGDLS and CDR2 YYNGEE. V was clipped by 4 bases and J by 7 bases; unmatched bases: 12. CDR3 DNA sequence: TGTGCCAGCAGCCAAACCGGGACAGCTGTTTATACGCAGTATTTT. This gives the protein CASSQTGTAVYTQYF.